This TCR beta chain was identified during a study of blood T cell repertoires in COVID-19. In the study overall: The samples span acute and convalescent COVID-19 from the United States, Italy and Spain.

Authors' data handling: Nucleated cell number was recorded as an estimate derived from reference gene primer amplification. This table comes from immunoSEQ multiplex PCR, and its TCRdb copy is limited to in-frame clones, with some not included. That table gives V, J and clone size, and the DNA gave D and trimming. The sample has some 250,000 clones, over 70% seen once. The table lists this clone with a few counts. This CDR3 is built from 13 residues. J was trimmed by 8 bases and V by 4 bases; bases with no gene match: 7. Germline values: CDR1 SGHNT, CDR2 YYREEE (reference sequence). The sequenced material came from peripheral blood. The chain recombines TRBV5-4 with TRBJ1-2; TRBD1 matches at 8 bases. The TCR sequence derives from a man aged 35-49 years with active or convalescent COVID-19. CDR3 residues: CASSPGGEVGYTF. CDR3 bases: TGTGCCAGCAGCCCAGGGGGCGAGGTGGGCTACACCTTC.